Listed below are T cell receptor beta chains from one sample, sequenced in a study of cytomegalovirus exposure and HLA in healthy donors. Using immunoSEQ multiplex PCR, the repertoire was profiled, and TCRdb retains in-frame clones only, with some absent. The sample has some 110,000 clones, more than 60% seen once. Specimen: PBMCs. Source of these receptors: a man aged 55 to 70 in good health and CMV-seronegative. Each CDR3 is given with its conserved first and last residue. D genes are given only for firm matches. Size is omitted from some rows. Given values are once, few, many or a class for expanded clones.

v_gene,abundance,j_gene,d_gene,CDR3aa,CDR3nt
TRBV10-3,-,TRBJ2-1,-,CAIRDTLGSYNEQFF,TGTGCCATCAGGGACACTCTTGGCTCCTACAATGAGCAGTTCTTC
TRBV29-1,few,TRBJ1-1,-,CSVESSPFF,TGCAGCGTTGAATCTAGCCCCTTCTTT
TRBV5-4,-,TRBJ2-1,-,CASSLKVGDTATHEQFF,TGTGCCAGCAGCTTGAAGGTAGGGGATACAGCAACCCATGAGCAGTTCTTC
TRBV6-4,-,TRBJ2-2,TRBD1,CASSAEGTGVAGELFF,TGTGCCAGCAGTGCCGAGGGGACAGGGGTCGCCGGGGAGCTGTTTTTT
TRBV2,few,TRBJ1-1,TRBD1,CASSGQGVTEAFF,TGTGCCAGCAGTGGGCAGGGGGTAACTGAAGCTTTCTTT
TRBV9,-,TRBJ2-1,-,CASSVVQGPFNEQFF,TGTGCCAGCAGCGTCGTACAGGGACCGTTCAATGAGCAGTTCTTC
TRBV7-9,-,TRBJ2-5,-,CASSRDQETQYF,TGTGCCAGCAGCCGGGATCAAGAGACCCAGTACTTC
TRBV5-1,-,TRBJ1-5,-,CASSDGASPNNQPQHF,TGCGCCAGCAGCGATGGGGCCTCACCCAACAATCAGCCCCAGCATTTT
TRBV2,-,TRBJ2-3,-,CARESGLTDTQYF,TGTGCCAGAGAATCGGGACTCACAGATACGCAGTATTTT
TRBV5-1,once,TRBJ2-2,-,CASSFYPGELFF,TGCGCCAGCAGCTTTTATCCCGGGGAGCTGTTTTTT
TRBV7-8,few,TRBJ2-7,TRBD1,CASSWDRATYEQYF,TGTGCCAGCAGTTGGGACAGGGCGACCTACGAGCAGTACTTC
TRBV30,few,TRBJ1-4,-,CAWNRGLFATNEKLFF,TGTGCCTGGAATAGGGGGTTATTTGCAACTAATGAAAAACTGTTTTTT
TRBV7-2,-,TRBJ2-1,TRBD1,CASSLGQGFQNEQFF,TGTGCCAGCAGCTTAGGACAGGGGTTTCAGAATGAGCAGTTCTTC
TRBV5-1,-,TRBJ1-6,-,CASSQSGSYNSPLHF,TGCGCCAGCAGCCAATCCGGTTCCTATAATTCACCCCTCCACTTT
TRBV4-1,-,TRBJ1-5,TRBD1,CASSQRDRVGQPQHF,TGCGCCAGCAGCCAGAGGGACAGGGTGGGTCAGCCCCAGCATTTT
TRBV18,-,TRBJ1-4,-,CASSPTAQGEEKLFF,TGTGCCAGCTCACCTACCGCCCAGGGCGAGGAAAAACTGTTTTTT
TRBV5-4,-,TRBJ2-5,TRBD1,CASSLGTGLQETQYF,TGTGCCAGCAGCTTGGGGACAGGACTTCAAGAGACCCAGTACTTC
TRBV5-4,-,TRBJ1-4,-,CASSLGGPTNEKLFF,TGTGCCAGCAGCTTGGGCGGCCCAACTAATGAAAAACTGTTTTTT
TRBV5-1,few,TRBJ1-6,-,CASSERSDSPLHF,TGCGCCAGCAGCGAACGGTCGGATTCACCCCTCCACTTT
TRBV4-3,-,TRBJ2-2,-,CASSRRSENTGELFF,TGCGCCAGCAGCCGGCGGTCGGAAAACACCGGGGAGCTGTTTTTT
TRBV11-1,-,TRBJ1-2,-,CASSRDSNYGYTF,TGTGCCAGCAGTCGTGACAGCAACTATGGCTACACCTTC
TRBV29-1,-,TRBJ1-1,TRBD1,CSVSGQGWTEAFF,TGCAGCGTTTCGGGACAGGGATGGACTGAAGCTTTCTTT
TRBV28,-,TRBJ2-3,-,CASTGANPTQYF,TGTGCCAGCACTGGAGCTAATCCTACGCAGTATTTT
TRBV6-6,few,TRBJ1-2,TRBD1,CASSGQGASYGYTF,TGTGCCAGCAGTGGACAGGGGGCAAGCTATGGCTACACCTTC
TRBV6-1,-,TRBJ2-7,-,CASSETASSYEQYF,TGTGCCAGCAGTGAAACAGCCTCCTCCTACGAGCAGTACTTC